This T cell receptor (beta chain) came from a study of T cell responses to AZD1222 COVID-19 vaccine. Across the whole study: Pooled in the analysis were second doses at about 4 or about 12 weeks. Study-level findings and limits: Clonal diversity was possibly underestimated, and the donors were mostly white British, with more females.

Unmatched junction bases numbered 6, after V lost 5 bases and J lost 1 base. Germline assignment: CDR1 SNHLY and CDR2 FYNNEI. This CDR3 is built from 15 residues. The table came from immunoSEQ multiplex PCR; TCRdb's copy has only in-frame clones and leaves some out. The profile shows 95,000 to 150,000 clones, 70% to 90% of them singletons. To note about this clone: Its antigen is as yet unknown.

The material was peripheral blood, obtained on day 0 of AZD1222 vaccination. The source is an adult in good health. The chain is built from TRBV2 and TRBJ2-3; 7 bases map to TRBD1. The CDR3 here is CASSYGDRGTDTQYF. The CDR3 nucleotides read TGTGCCAGCAGTTACGGCGACAGGGGCACAGATACGCAGTATTTT.